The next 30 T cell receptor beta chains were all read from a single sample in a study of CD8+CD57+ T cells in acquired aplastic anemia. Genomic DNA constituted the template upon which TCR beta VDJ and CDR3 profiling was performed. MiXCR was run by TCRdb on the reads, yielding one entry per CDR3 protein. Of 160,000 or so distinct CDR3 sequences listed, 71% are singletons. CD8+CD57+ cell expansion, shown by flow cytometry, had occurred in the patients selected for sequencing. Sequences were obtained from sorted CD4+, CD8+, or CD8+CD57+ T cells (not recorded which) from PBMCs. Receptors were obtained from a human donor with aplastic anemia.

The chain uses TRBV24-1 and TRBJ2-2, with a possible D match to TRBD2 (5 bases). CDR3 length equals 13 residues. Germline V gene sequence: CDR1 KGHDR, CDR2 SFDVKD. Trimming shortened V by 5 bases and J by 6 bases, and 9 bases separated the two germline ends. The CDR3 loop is CATSGNSAGELFF. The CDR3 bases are TGTGCCACCAGTGGAAATAGCGCCGGGGAGCTGTTTTTT.

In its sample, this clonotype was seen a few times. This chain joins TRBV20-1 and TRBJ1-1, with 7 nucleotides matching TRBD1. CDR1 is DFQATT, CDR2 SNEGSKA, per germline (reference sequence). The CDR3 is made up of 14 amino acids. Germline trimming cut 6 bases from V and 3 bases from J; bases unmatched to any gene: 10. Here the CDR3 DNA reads TGCAGTGCACTCAAGGGGGCTGGGTACACTGAAGCTTTCTTT. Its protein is CSALKGAGYTEAFF.

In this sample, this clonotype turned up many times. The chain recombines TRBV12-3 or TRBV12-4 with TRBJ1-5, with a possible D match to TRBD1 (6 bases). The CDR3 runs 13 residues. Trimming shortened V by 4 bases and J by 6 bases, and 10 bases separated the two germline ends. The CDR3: CASSSQGIQPQHF. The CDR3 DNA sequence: TGTGCCAGCAGTTCACAGGGAATTCAGCCCCAGCATTTT.

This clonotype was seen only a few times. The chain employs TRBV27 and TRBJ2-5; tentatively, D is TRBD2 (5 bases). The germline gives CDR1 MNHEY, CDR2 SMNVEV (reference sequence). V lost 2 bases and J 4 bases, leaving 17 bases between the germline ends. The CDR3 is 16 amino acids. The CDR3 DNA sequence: TGTGCCAGCAGTTTAAGTACGGGATCGGGATCAGAGACCCAGTACTTC. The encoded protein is CASSLSTGSGSETQYF.

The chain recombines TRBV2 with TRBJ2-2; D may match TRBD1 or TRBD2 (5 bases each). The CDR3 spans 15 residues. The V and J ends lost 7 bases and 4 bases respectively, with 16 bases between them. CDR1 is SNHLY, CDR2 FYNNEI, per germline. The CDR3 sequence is CASTQAGGSTGELFF. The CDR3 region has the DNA TGTGCCAGCACACAGGCGGGTGGCAGCACCGGGGAGCTGTTTTTT.

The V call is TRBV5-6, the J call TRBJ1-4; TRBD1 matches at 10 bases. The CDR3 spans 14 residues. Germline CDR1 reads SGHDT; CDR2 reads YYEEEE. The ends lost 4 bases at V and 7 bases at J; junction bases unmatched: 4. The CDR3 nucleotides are TGTGCCAGCAGCGAGGGACAGGGGCCTGAAAAACTGTTTTTT. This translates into CASSEGQGPEKLFF.

The CDR3 reads CATSGQGLGEQFF. The CDR3 DNA sequence: TGTGCCACCAGTGGACAGGGTTTAGGTGAGCAGTTCTTC. This sequence joins TRBV24-1 and TRBJ2-1, with 7 positions matching TRBD1. Germline V gene lookup returns CDR1 KGHDR and CDR2 SFDVKD. V lost 5 bases and J lost 9; bases outside the gene matches: 6. CDR3 length: 13 amino acids.

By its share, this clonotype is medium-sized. The CDR3 DNA sequence: TGTGCCGTTGGAAGCCCGGGTGGGATCTACGAGCAGTACTTC. Its translation: CAVGSPGGIYEQYF. The V call is TRBV7-8, the J call TRBJ2-7; no reliable D call. Trimming left V 11 bases short and J 3 bases short, with 20 bases between. CDR1 and CDR2 (germline): SGHVS, FQNEAQ. This CDR3 is built from 14 residues.

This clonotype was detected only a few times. CDR3 amino acids: CASSQSGGRYEQYF. The CDR3, as DNA: TGTGCCAGCAGTCAGAGCGGGGGTCGCTACGAGCAGTACTTC. The rearrangement joins TRBV7-2 to TRBJ2-7; 8 nucleotides line up with TRBD2. There are 14 residues in the CDR3. The germline gives CDR1 SGHTA, CDR2 FQGNSA. Losses at the gene ends were 6 bases for V and 3 bases for J; bases not matched to a gene: 7.

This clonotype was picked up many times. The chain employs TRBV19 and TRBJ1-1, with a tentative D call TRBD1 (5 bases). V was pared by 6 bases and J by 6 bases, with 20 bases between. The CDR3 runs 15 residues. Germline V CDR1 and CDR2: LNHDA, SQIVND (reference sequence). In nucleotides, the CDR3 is TGTGCCAGTAGCAATAGAGGGGTTAGGTTCGCTGAAGCTTTCTTT. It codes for CASSNRGVRFAEAFF.

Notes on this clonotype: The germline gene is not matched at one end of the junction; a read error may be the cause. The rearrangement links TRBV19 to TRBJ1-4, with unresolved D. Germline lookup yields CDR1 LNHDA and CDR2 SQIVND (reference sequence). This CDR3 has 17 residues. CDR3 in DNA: TGTGCCAGTAGTATATTCACTTCGGGGAGAACTAATGAAAAGCTGTTTTTT. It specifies CASSIFTSGRTNEKLFF.

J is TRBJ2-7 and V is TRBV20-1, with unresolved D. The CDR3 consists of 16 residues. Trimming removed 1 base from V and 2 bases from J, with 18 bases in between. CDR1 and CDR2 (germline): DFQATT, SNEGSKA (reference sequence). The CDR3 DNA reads TGCAGTGCTAGAGTTATAAGTAGGGCCAGCCCCTACGAGCAGTACTTC. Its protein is CSARVISRASPYEQYF.

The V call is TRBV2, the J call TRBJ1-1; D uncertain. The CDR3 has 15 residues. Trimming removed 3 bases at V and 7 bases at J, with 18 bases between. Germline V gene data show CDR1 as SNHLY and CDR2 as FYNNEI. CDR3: CASSERQSRWNEAFF. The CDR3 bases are TGTGCCAGCAGTGAGCGGCAGTCCAGGTGGAATGAAGCTTTCTTT.

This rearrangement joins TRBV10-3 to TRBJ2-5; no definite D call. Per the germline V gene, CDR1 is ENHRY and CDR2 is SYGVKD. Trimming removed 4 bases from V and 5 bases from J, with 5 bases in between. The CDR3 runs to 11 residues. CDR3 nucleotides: TGTGCCATCAGTGTTGGCGAGACCCAGTACTTC. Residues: CAISVGETQYF.

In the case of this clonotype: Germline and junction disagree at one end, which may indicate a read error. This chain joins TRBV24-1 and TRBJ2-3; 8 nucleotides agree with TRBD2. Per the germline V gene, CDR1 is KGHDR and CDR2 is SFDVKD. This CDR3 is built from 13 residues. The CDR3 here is CAASDPGLGAQYF. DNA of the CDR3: TGTGCCGCCAGTGATCCGGGACTAGGTGCGCAGTATTTT.

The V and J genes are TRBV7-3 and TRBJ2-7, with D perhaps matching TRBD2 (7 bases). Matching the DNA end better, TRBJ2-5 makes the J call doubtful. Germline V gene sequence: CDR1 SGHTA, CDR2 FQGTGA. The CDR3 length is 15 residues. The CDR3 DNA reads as TGTGCCAGCAGCTTAGTCCGGGGGGCCGGGGAGACCCAGTACTTC. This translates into CASSLVRGAGETQYF.

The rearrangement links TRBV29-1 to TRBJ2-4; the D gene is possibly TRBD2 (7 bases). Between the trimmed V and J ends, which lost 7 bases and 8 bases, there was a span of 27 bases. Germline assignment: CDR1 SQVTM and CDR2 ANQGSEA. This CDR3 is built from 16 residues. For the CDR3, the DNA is TGCAGCGCTGTGGGGGGCGGGAGCGAATGGGAGGACATTCAGTACTTC. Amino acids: CSAVGGGSEWEDIQYF.

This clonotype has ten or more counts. CDR3 loop: CASSGRGQSEQFF. The CDR3 DNA reads as TGTGCCAGCAGCGGAAGAGGACAGAGCGAGCAGTTCTTC. This chain connects TRBV11-3 to TRBJ2-1, with a tentative D call TRBD1 (6 bases). The CDR3 has 13 residues. Trimming stripped 5 bases from V and 10 bases from J, with 15 bases between. From germline, CDR1 is SGHNT and CDR2 YENEEA. Looking up the rest from reference TRBV11-3 and TRBJ2-1 gives the full variable domain: EAGVVQSPRYKIIEKKQPVAFWCNPISGHNTLYWYLQNLGQGPELLIRYENEEAVDDSQLPKDRFSAERLKGVDSTLKIQPAELGDSAVYLCASSGRGQSEQFFGPGTRLTVL.

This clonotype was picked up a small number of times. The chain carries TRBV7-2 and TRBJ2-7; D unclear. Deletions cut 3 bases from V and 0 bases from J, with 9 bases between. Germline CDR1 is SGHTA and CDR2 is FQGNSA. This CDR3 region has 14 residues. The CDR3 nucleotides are TGTGCCAGCAGCTTGGGTTGGCGCTCCTACGAGCAGTACTTC. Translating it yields CASSLGWRSYEQYF.

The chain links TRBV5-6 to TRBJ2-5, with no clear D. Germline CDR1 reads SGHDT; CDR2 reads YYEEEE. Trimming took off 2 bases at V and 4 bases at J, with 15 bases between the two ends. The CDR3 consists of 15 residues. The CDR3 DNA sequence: TGTGCCAGCAGCTTTTATGATAGACTCTTAGAGACCCAGTACTTC. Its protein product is CASSFYDRLLETQYF.

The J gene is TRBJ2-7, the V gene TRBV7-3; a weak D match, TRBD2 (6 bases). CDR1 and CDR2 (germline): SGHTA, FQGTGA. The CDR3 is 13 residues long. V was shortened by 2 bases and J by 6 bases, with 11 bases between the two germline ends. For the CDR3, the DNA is TGTGCCAGCAGCTTAGGGACTCCCGGCGAGCAGTACTTC. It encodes CASSLGTPGEQYF.

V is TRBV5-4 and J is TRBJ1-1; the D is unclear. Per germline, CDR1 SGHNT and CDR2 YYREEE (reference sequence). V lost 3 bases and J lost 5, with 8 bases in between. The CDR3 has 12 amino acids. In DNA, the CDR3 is TGTGCCAGCAGCTGGGGTCGTACTGAAGCTTTCTTT. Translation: CASSWGRTEAFF.

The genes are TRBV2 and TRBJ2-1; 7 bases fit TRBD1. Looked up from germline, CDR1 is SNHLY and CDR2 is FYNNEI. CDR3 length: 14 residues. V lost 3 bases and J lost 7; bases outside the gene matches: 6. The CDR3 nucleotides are TGTGCCAGCAGTGAGACAGGGCAGAGGAATGAGCAGTTCTTC. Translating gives CASSETGQRNEQFF.

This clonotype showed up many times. CDR3 residues: CASSLDPTMRAYEQYF. As DNA, the CDR3 is TGCGCCAGCAGCTTGGATCCGACTATGAGGGCCTACGAGCAGTACTTC. The chain combines TRBV5-1 with TRBJ2-7; a possible D gene is TRBD2 (5 bases). Deletions cut 0 bases from V and 2 bases from J, with 15 bases between. CDR3 size: 16 residues. CDR1 is SGHRS, CDR2 YFSETQ, per germline.

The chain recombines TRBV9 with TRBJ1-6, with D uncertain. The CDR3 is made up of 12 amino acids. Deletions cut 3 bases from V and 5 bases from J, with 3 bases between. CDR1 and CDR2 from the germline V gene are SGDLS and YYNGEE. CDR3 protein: CASSANNSPLHF. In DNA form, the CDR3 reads TGTGCCAGCAGCGCCAATAATTCACCCCTCCACTTT.

The CDR3 protein is CASSADTRTDTQYF. CDR3 bases: TGTGCCAGCAGCGCCGACACCCGCACAGATACGCAGTATTTT. This chain connects TRBV19 to TRBJ2-3; D is unclear. This CDR3 is 14 amino acids long. Germline loops: CDR1 LNHDA, CDR2 SQIVND (reference sequence). V was clipped by 9 bases and J by 1 base, with 14 bases between them.

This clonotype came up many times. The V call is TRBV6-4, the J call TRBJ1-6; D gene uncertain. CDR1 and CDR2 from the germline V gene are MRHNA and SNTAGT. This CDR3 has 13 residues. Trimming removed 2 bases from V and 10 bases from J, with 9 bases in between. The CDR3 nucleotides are TGTGCCAGCAGTGACCGGGTGGGCTCACCCCTCCACTTT. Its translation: CASSDRVGSPLHF.

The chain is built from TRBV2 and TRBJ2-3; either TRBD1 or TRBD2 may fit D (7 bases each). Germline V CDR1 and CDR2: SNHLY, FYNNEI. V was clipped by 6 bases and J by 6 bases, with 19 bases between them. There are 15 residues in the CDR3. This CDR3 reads CASRIQGTNWDTQYF. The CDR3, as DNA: TGTGCCAGCAGAATACAGGGGACTAACTGGGATACGCAGTATTTT. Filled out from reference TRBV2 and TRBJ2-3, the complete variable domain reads EPEVTQTPSHQVTQMGQEVILRCVPISNHLYFYWYRQILGQKVEFLVSFYNNEISEKSEIFDDQFSVERPDGSNFTLKIRSTKLEDSAMYFCASRIQGTNWDTQYFGPGTRLTVL.

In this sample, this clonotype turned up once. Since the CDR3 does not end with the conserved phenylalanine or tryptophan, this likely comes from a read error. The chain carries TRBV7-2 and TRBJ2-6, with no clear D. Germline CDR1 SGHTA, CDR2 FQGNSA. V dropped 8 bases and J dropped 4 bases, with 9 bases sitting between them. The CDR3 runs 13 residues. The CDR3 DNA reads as TGTGCCAGCTTTGGCTTGGGGGCCAACGTCCTGACTTCC. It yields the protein CASFGLGANVLTS.

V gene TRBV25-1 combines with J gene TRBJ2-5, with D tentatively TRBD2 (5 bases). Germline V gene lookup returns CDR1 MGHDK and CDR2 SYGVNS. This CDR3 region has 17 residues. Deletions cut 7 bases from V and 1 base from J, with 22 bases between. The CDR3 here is CASTPGNTYTGQETQYF. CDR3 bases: TGTGCCAGCACCCCGGGAAATACGTATACGGGCCAAGAGACCCAGTACTTC.